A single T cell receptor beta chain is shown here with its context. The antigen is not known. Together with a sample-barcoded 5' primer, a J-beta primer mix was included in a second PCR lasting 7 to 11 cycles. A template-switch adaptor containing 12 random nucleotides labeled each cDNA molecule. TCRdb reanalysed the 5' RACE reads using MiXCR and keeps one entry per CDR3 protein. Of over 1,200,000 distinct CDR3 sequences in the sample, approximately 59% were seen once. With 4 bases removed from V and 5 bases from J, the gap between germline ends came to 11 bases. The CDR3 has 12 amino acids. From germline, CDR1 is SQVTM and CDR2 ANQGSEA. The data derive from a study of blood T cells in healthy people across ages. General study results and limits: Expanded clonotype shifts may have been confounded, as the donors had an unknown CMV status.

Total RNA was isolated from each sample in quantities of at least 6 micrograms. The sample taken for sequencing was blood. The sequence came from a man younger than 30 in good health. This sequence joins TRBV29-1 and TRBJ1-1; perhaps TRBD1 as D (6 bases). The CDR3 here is CSVGQAGTEAFF. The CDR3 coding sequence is TGCAGCGTTGGACAGGCTGGAACTGAAGCTTTCTTT.